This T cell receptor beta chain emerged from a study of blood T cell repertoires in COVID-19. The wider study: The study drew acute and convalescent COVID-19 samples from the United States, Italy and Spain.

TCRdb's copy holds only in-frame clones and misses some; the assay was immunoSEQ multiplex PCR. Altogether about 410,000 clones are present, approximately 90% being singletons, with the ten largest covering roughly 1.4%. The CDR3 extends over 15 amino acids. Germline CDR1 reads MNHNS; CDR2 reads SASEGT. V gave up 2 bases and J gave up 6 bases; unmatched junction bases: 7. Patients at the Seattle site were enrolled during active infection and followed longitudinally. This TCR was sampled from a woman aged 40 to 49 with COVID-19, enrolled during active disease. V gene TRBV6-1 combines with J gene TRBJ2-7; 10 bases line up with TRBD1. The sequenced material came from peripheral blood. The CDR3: CASSEIGTGVSEQYF. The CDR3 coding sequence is TGTGCCAGCAGTGAAATTGGGACAGGGGTTTCCGAGCAGTACTTC.